Only a few counts were recorded for the clone carrying this T cell receptor (beta chain). This sample stems from a study of CD8+ T cells in alopecia areata. cDNA reverse transcribed from extracted RNA served as the sequencing template. Profiling relied on immunoSEQ multiplex PCR, and the TCRdb table lists in-frame clones only, not all of them. Of 150,000 or so clones listed, around 64% are singletons. The sequence came from a human donor with alopecia areata. The specimen was CD8+ T cells sorted from blood, collected at week 0.

In nucleotides, the CDR3 is TGTGCCAGCAGCACGGACAGGGACCAAGAGACCCAGTACTTC. This codes for CASSTDRDQETQYF. The chain joins TRBV7-2 to TRBJ2-5; 8 positions match TRBD1. The germline gives CDR1 SGHTA, CDR2 FQGNSA. The CDR3 loop spans 14 amino acids. Trimming cost V 5 bases and J 0 bases; bases outside gene matches: 2.